Following are 16 T cell receptor beta chains from one sample sequenced in a study of control samples from healthy donors and cancer patients. Measured with immunoSEQ multiplex PCR; TCRdb has only the in-frame clones, and not every one. The data show 150,000 to 200,000 clones, with about nine tenths seen just once and over 1.2% held by the top ten. The material sequenced was blood. The receptors were gathered from a woman aged 25-40 years in good health.

The chain is built from TRBV11-3 and TRBJ1-2, with 7 bases identical to TRBD1. The germline V gene encodes CDR1 SGHNT and CDR2 YENEEA. The CDR3 loop spans 14 amino acids. With V trimmed by 6 bases and J by 3 bases, 7 bases remained unmatched. CDR3 in amino acids: CASRESTGDYGYTF. For the CDR3, the DNA is TGTGCCAGCAGAGAGTCCACAGGGGACTATGGCTACACCTTC.

The CDR3 nucleotides are TGCGCCAGCAGCCAAGAGGACTACGCCTACAATGAGCAGTTCTTC. It translates to CASSQEDYAYNEQFF. The chain links TRBV4-1 to TRBJ2-1; possibly TRBD2 for D (6 bases). V was clipped by 0 bases and J by 2 bases, with 8 bases between them. CDR1 is MGHRA, CDR2 YSYEKL, per germline. This CDR3 is built from 15 residues.

Comments on this clone: The identical CDR3 is also encoded by other nucleotide sequences in the sample. The V call is TRBV6-1, the J call TRBJ1-6, with D possibly being TRBD1 (5 bases). The V end lost 3 bases, the J end lost 7 bases, and 7 bases lay between the germline ends. CDR1 is MNHNS, CDR2 SASEGT, per germline. CDR3 length: 13 residues. The CDR3: CASSDRDNSPLHF. The CDR3 nucleotides are TGTGCCAGCAGTGACAGGGACAATTCACCCCTCCACTTT.

The V and J genes are TRBV6-2 or TRBV6-3 and TRBJ2-1, with D possibly being TRBD1 (6 bases). The CDR3 spans 15 residues. Germline V gene lookup returns CDR1 MNHEY and CDR2 SVGEGT. V was clipped by 7 bases and J by 6 bases, with 19 bases between them. The CDR3 DNA follows: TGTGCCAGCACCCCCCCAGGGGCGCTAGGCAATGAGCAGTTCTTC. Translated: CASTPPGALGNEQFF.

This chain links TRBV6-5 with TRBJ1-1; D possibly corresponds to TRBD1 (5 bases). CDR3 size: 14 residues. Looked up from germline, CDR1 is MNHEY and CDR2 is SVGAGI. Trimming shortened V by 0 bases and J by 5 bases, and 10 bases separated the two germline ends. The CDR3 nucleotides are TGTGCCAGCAGTTACTCGACGGGACGGACTGAAGCTTTCTTT. This gives the protein CASSYSTGRTEAFF.

The rearrangement joins TRBV7-2 to TRBJ1-6; 11 bases are shared with TRBD1. This CDR3 spans 16 amino acids. CDR1 and CDR2 (germline): SGHTA, FQGNSA. Trimming at V came to 3 bases and at J to 8 bases, leaving 6 bases not matched to a gene. CDR3 amino acids: CASSLGTGGRDSPLHF. The CDR3 coding sequence is TGTGCCAGCAGCTTGGGGACAGGGGGAAGGGATTCACCCCTCCACTTT.

The CDR3 coding sequence is TGTGCCAGCAGCTTAGGATCAGGGGGCGATGAGCAGTTCTTC. Encoded protein: CASSLGSGGDEQFF. The chain uses TRBV7-9 and TRBJ2-1, with TRBD1 matching 8 bases. The V and J ends lost 1 base and 8 bases, in that order; junction bases with no gene match: 4. In germline, CDR1 is SEHNR, CDR2 FQNEAQ (reference sequence). CDR3 length: 14 residues.

The chain is built from TRBV5-1 and TRBJ2-3; 11 bases line up with TRBD2. The CDR3 is 14 amino acids. Germline values: CDR1 SGHRS, CDR2 YFSETQ. Trimming removed 5 bases from V and 3 bases from J; junction bases left unmatched: 2. CDR3 amino acids: CASRASGRTDTQYF. CDR3 bases: TGCGCCAGCAGGGCTAGCGGGAGGACAGATACGCAGTATTTT.

This chain links TRBV25-1 with TRBJ2-7; 8 bases are shared with TRBD1. The V gene end was trimmed by 5 bases and the J gene end by 1 base; junction bases not matched to a gene: 10. This CDR3 is 16 amino acids long. Germline CDR1 reads MGHDK; CDR2 reads SYGVNS. CDR3 protein: CASSTTGTGNSYEQYF. The CDR3 coding sequence is TGTGCCAGCAGTACTACCGGGACAGGAAATTCCTACGAGCAGTACTTC.

The chain combines TRBV19 with TRBJ1-6; 10 bases fit TRBD1. Germline V gives CDR1 LNHDA, CDR2 SQIVND (reference sequence). The trim removed 3 bases at V and 9 bases at J, leaving 2 bases unmatched. The CDR3 spans 14 residues. The CDR3 coding sequence is TGTGCCAGTAGTATTGGGACAGGGGTTTCACCCCTCCACTTT. It codes for CASSIGTGVSPLHF.

The V gene is TRBV18, the J gene TRBJ1-2; possibly TRBD1 for D (6 bases). This CDR3 spans 15 amino acids. CDR1 and CDR2 (germline): KGHSH, LQKENI. Trimming took off 3 bases at V and 0 bases at J, with 11 bases between the two ends. DNA for the CDR3: TGTGCCAGCTCACCTAGACAGGATCCTAACTATGGCTACACCTTC. It is translated as CASSPRQDPNYGYTF.

The chain uses TRBV5-1 and TRBJ1-6; 8 bases map to TRBD1. From germline, CDR1 is SGHRS and CDR2 YFSETQ. The CDR3 length is 14 residues. Trimming removed 2 bases from V and 10 bases from J; junction bases left unmatched: 5. The CDR3 nucleotides are TGCGCCAGCAGCTTCTCAGGGGGCGAGTCACCCCTCCACTTT. Translated, it gives CASSFSGGESPLHF.

The chain has TRBV12-3 or TRBV12-4 and TRBJ2-1; D not resolved. The CDR3 extends over 13 amino acids. V was clipped by 3 bases and J by 0 bases, with 3 bases between them. CDR3 region: CASSFLSYNEQFF. Written as DNA, the CDR3 is TGTGCCAGCAGTTTCCTCTCCTACAATGAGCAGTTCTTC.

This chain links TRBV5-5 with TRBJ2-1; 10 nucleotides align to TRBD2. The CDR3 contains 15 residues. Germline V gene lookup returns CDR1 SGHKS and CDR2 YYEKEE (reference sequence). V dropped 4 bases and J dropped 5; count of bases not matched to a gene: 6. CDR3 in amino acids: CASSQGLARDNEQFF. CDR3 nucleotides: TGTGCCAGCAGCCAGGGACTAGCGAGGGACAATGAGCAGTTCTTC.

The chain carries TRBV27 and TRBJ1-2, with 9 bases that match TRBD1. The V and J ends lost 10 bases and 4 bases, in that order; junction bases with no gene match: 7. The CDR3 spans 13 residues. Per germline, CDR1 MNHEY and CDR2 SMNVEV (reference sequence). The CDR3 DNA reads TGTGCCAACCCTCCGGACAGGGGCTATGGCTACACCTTC. It yields the protein CANPPDRGYGYTF.

On this clone: Other DNA sequences in the same sample also yield this CDR3. The chain uses TRBV6-6 and TRBJ1-2, with 8 bases matching TRBD1. Trimming cost V 6 bases and J 3 bases; bases outside gene matches: 3. The CDR3 runs 13 residues. The V gene's germline CDR1 is MNHNY and CDR2 SVGAGI (reference sequence). In DNA form, the CDR3 reads TGTGCCAGCAGCCCGACAGGGGACTATGGCTACACCTTC. Residues: CASSPTGDYGYTF.